The source of this T cell receptor beta chain is a study of control samples from healthy donors and cancer patients. The CDR3 is 14 amino acids. Trimming took 1 base from V and 10 from J; bases not matched to a gene: 7. Germline V gives CDR1 SNHLY, CDR2 FYNNEI. TCRdb keeps only in-frame clones here, not all; method: immunoSEQ multiplex PCR. The table shows about 57,000 clones, with around 93% occurring only once. The sequencing sample was made of PBMCs. V is TRBV2 and J is TRBJ1-5; 7 nucleotides line up with TRBD1. The sequence derives from a man aged 30-40 years with colorectal cancer. The CDR3 region is CASSEGQGLRPQHF. The CDR3 nucleotides are TGTGCCAGCAGTGAAGGACAGGGTCTTCGCCCCCAGCATTTT.